The 27 T cell receptor beta chains reported below all come from one sample, sequenced in a study of blood T cell repertoires in COVID-19. Produced via immunoSEQ multiplex PCR; TCRdb's table is partial and in-frame only. The data contain tens of thousands of clones, around 87% of them singletons. The specimen was peripheral blood. These receptors all come from a human donor in a cohort sampled during active COVID-19.

This sequence joins TRBV7-7 and TRBJ2-1, with a weak D call TRBD2 (5 bases). V dropped 1 base and J dropped 5 bases, with 12 bases sitting between them. This CDR3 contains 15 residues. The V gene's germline CDR1 is SSHAT and CDR2 FNYEAQ (reference sequence). CDR3 sequence reads: CASSLGLLGNNEQFF. The CDR3 nucleotides are TGTGCCAGCAGCTTAGGACTATTGGGAAACAATGAGCAGTTCTTC.

The chain is built from TRBV4-1 and TRBJ2-3, with 10 bases identical to TRBD2. Germline V gene sequence: CDR1 MGHRA, CDR2 YSYEKL. With V trimmed by 0 bases and J by 2 bases, 5 bases remained unmatched. The CDR3 contains 17 residues. Here the CDR3 reads CASSQEERGGATDTQYF. For the CDR3, the DNA is TGCGCCAGCAGCCAAGAGGAGCGGGGGGGCGCCACAGATACGCAGTATTTT.

The chain recombines TRBV4-1 with TRBJ2-1; 7 nucleotides line up with TRBD2. The CDR3 contains 15 residues. Germline V lookup: CDR1 MGHRA, CDR2 YSYEKL. J lost 0 bases, V lost 3 bases, and 2 bases had no gene match. CDR3 nucleotide sequence: TGCGCCAGCAGCCACGGGAGGAGCTCCTACAATGAGCAGTTCTTC. Its protein product is CASSHGRSSYNEQFF.

This clone has a single count. The chain links TRBV27 to TRBJ2-7, with 8 bases that match TRBD2. Unmatched junction bases numbered 7, after V lost 3 bases and J lost 6 bases. Germline V gene sequence: CDR1 MNHEY, CDR2 SMNVEV (reference sequence). CDR3 size: 14 residues. The CDR3 nucleotides are TGTGCCAGCAGTTTGAGCGGGAGCTATGGCGAGCAGTACTTC. Its translation is CASSLSGSYGEQYF.

V is TRBV19 and J is TRBJ2-5; TRBD2 might be the D (6 bases). The CDR3 covers 14 residues. Trimming stripped 3 bases from V and 1 base from J, with 9 bases between. CDR1 is LNHDA, CDR2 SQIVND, per germline (reference sequence). The CDR3 sequence: CASSIGSTQETQYF. As DNA, the CDR3 is TGTGCCAGTAGTATCGGGAGTACCCAAGAGACCCAGTACTTC.

This chain joins TRBV7-9 and TRBJ2-7, with 10 positions matching TRBD2. Germline V gene data show CDR1 as SEHNR and CDR2 as FQNEAQ (reference sequence). The CDR3 has 15 amino acids. Losses at the gene ends were 4 bases for V and 2 bases for J; bases not matched to a gene: 5. The CDR3 spells CASSSGTSVPYEQYF. CDR3 coding DNA: TGTGCCAGCAGCTCCGGGACTAGCGTTCCCTACGAGCAGTACTTC.

This clone was seen a single time. The chain links TRBV6-6 to TRBJ2-7; TRBD1 is a possible D gene (6 bases). Germline V gene sequence: CDR1 MNHNY, CDR2 SVGAGI (reference sequence). The CDR3 sequence is 12 residues long. Trimming cost V 5 bases and J 3 bases, with 8 bases left between them. DNA of the CDR3: TGTGCCAGCAGTAGGACAGTCTACGAGCAGTACTTC. Its protein is CASSRTVYEQYF.

This clone appeared a single time. The chain has TRBV19 and TRBJ1-1; D remains unclear. The germline V and J ends were trimmed by 5 bases and 2 bases, with 15 bases remaining between them. CDR3 length: 15 residues. The germline gives CDR1 LNHDA, CDR2 SQIVND (reference sequence). The CDR3: CASSAGLRANTEAFF. The CDR3, as DNA: TGTGCCAGTAGTGCCGGTTTGAGAGCCAACACTGAAGCTTTCTTT.

The rearrangement joins TRBV6-6 to TRBJ2-5, with D perhaps TRBD1 (5 bases). CDR1 and CDR2 (germline): MNHNY, SVGAGI (reference sequence). This CDR3 has 14 amino acids. Trimming shortened V by 7 bases and J by 5 bases, and 17 bases separated the two germline ends. CDR3 in DNA: TGTGCCAGCATGCCCTCGACGGCAGGGGAGACCCAGTACTTC. Translating gives CASMPSTAGETQYF.

This clone came up once. V usage is TRBV3-1 (or the pseudogene TRBV3-2) and J usage is TRBJ2-5; 12 bases fit TRBD1. Per the germline V gene, CDR1 is LGHDT and CDR2 is YNNKEL (reference sequence). The CDR3 totals 14 residues. V was clipped by 6 bases and J by 7 bases; unmatched bases: 6. CDR3: CASSPGQGAWTQYF. Here the CDR3 DNA reads TGTGCCAGCAGTCCGGGACAGGGGGCTTGGACCCAGTACTTC.

V is TRBV6-4 and J is TRBJ2-7; 7 bases are shared with TRBD2. Germline CDR1 MRHNA, CDR2 SNTAGT. Trimming removed 6 bases from V and 2 bases from J; junction bases left unmatched: 13. This CDR3 is 16 amino acids long. CDR3 DNA: TGTGCCAGCAGCAACCCTCCGAGCGGGAAAGCCTACGAGCAGTACTTC. Amino acids: CASSNPPSGKAYEQYF.

This chain connects TRBV11-2 to TRBJ2-7, with 8 bases lining up with TRBD1. The germline gives CDR1 SGHAT, CDR2 FQNNGV. V lost 1 base and J lost 6; bases outside the gene matches: 11. The CDR3 covers 16 residues. The CDR3 protein is CASSLGKGQGLSEQYF. Here the CDR3 DNA reads TGTGCCAGCAGCTTAGGTAAAGGACAGGGCTTAAGCGAGCAGTACTTC.

CDR3 sequence reads: CASSLERGLAVQETQYF. The CDR3 DNA reads TGTGCCAGCAGCTTGGAAAGGGGACTAGCGGTCCAAGAGACCCAGTACTTC. This rearrangement joins TRBV5-4 to TRBJ2-5, with 11 bases that match TRBD2. Germline CDR1 reads SGHNT; CDR2 reads YYREEE (reference sequence). The V segment lost 0 bases and the J segment 1 base; nucleotides outside the gene matches: 5. The CDR3 sequence is 17 residues long.

This clone was counted a few times. This sequence joins TRBV21-1 and TRBJ2-1; the D call in the table, TRBD2, was not verified against the DNA. TRBV21-1 is a pseudogene locus. The CDR3 has 15 residues. The CDR3 protein is CASSKGTSGYNEQFF. The CDR3 bases are TGTGCCAGCAGCAAAGGGACTAGCGGATACAATGAGCAGTTCTTC.

The rearrangement uses TRBV4-2 and TRBJ2-5; D unresolved. The CDR3 runs 12 residues. V lost 0 bases and J lost 5, with 4 bases in between. Germline V CDR1 and CDR2: LGHNA, YNFKEQ. The CDR3 loop reads CASSQDEETQYF. The CDR3 DNA is TGTGCCAGCAGCCAAGATGAGGAGACCCAGTACTTC.

The genes are TRBV9 and TRBJ2-3; D possibly corresponds to TRBD2 (5 bases). From germline, CDR1 is SGDLS and CDR2 YYNGEE. Trimming cost V 6 bases and J 2 bases, with 10 bases left between them. There are 13 residues in the CDR3. The CDR3 loop is CASTSRNTDTQYF. CDR3 coding DNA: TGTGCCAGCACTAGCCGTAACACAGATACGCAGTATTTT.

This clone has only one observation. The chain is built from TRBV3-1 (or the pseudogene TRBV3-2) and TRBJ1-3, with 9 bases matching TRBD1. V gave up 5 bases and J gave up 1 base; unmatched junction bases: 6. Germline loops: CDR1 LGHDT, CDR2 YNNKEL (reference sequence). The CDR3 has 16 amino acids. CDR3 nucleotides: TGTGCCAGCAGCTTCACCGGGACAGGGTCTGGAAACACCATATATTTT. Encoded protein: CASSFTGTGSGNTIYF.

This chain joins TRBV12-5 and TRBJ2-2, with TRBD2 identical over 10 bases. The CDR3 spans 16 residues. The J segment lost 5 bases and the V segment lost 6 bases, leaving 9 bases of the junction unmatched. Per germline, CDR1 LGHNT and CDR2 FRNRAP. The CDR3 protein is CASGPSSGRGTGELFF. CDR3 nucleotides: TGTGCTAGTGGCCCATCTAGCGGGAGAGGAACCGGGGAGCTGTTTTTT.

The chain carries TRBV7-6 and TRBJ1-4, with 7 bases matching TRBD1. The germline gives CDR1 SGHVS, CDR2 FNYEAQ. This CDR3 comprises 18 residues. Trimming at V came to 1 base and at J to 0 bases, leaving 8 bases not matched to a gene. For the CDR3, the DNA is TGTGCCAGCAGCTTAGACCCAGGGACAGACGCAACTAATGAAAAACTGTTTTTT. As protein: CASSLDPGTDATNEKLFF.

The J gene is TRBJ1-1, the V gene TRBV6-2 or TRBV6-3; tentative D call: TRBD1 (5 bases). V lost 4 bases to trimming and J lost 3 bases, with 9 bases between them. This CDR3 comprises 13 residues. Germline CDR1 reads MNHEY; CDR2 reads SVGEGT. CDR3 sequence reads: CASSLKGHTEAFF. CDR3 in DNA: TGTGCCAGCAGTTTGAAGGGGCACACTGAAGCTTTCTTT.

V usage is TRBV30 and J usage is TRBJ1-3; D is perhaps TRBD1 (6 bases). Germline CDR1 reads GTSNPN; CDR2 reads SVGIG (reference sequence). CDR3 length equals 16 residues. V was shortened by 0 bases and J by 1 base, with 13 bases between the two germline ends. The CDR3 nucleotides are TGTGCCTGGAGTGTATCAGGGGCAGATTCTGGAAACACCATATATTTT. Encoded protein: CAWSVSGADSGNTIYF. Using reference TRBV30 and TRBJ1-3 for the parts outside the CDR3, the full variable domain is SQTIHQWPATLVQPVGSPLSLECTVEGTSNPNLYWYRQAAGRGLQLLFYSVGIGQISSEVPQNLSASRPQDRQFILSSKKLLLSDSGFYLCAWSVSGADSGNTIYFGEGSWLTVV.

CDR3 nucleotide sequence: TGCGCCAGCAGCTTAGCGGGCGATACCTATGGCTACACCTTC. The encoded protein is CASSLAGDTYGYTF. This chain links TRBV5-1 with TRBJ1-2; unclear D gene. V lost 2 bases to trimming and J lost 4 bases, with 12 bases between them. CDR3 length: 14 residues. Germline CDR1 reads SGHRS; CDR2 reads YFSETQ.

Concerning this clone itself: Other DNA sequences in this specimen translate into the identical CDR3. The rearrangement uses TRBV11-2 and TRBJ2-7; 7 bases agree with TRBD2. After removal of 5 bases from V and 2 bases from J, the junction contained 6 bases not matched to a gene. Germline CDR1 is SGHAT and CDR2 is FQNNGV. This CDR3 region has 14 residues. The CDR3 loop reads CASSPSGGTYEQYF. In DNA form, the CDR3 reads TGTGCCAGCAGCCCTAGCGGAGGGACCTACGAGCAGTACTTC. Full variable domain (outside the CDR3, taken from reference TRBV11-2 and TRBJ2-7): EAGVAQSPRYKIIEKRQSVAFWCNPISGHATLYWYQQILGQGPKLLIQFQNNGVVDDSQLPKDRFSAERLKGVDSTLKIQPAKLEDSAVYLCASSPSGGTYEQYFGPGTRLTVT.

The genes are TRBV5-1 and TRBJ2-7; weak D call: TRBD2 (6 bases). V lost 4 bases, J lost 3 bases, and 17 bases lay in between. The CDR3 consists of 15 residues. Germline V lookup: CDR1 SGHRS, CDR2 YFSETQ. CDR3 coding DNA: TGCGCCAGCAGCCGGACCGGACGGGGGAGCTACGAGCAGTACTTC. This codes for CASSRTGRGSYEQYF.

The rearrangement uses TRBV11-2 and TRBJ2-1; the match to TRBD2 covers 10 bases. Germline CDR1 SGHAT, CDR2 FQNNGV. With V trimmed by 5 bases and J by 3 bases, 10 bases remained unmatched. This CDR3 has 17 amino acids. The CDR3 DNA is TGTGCCAGCAGCCCTACCGTCGGGACTAGCGTCTACAATGAGCAGTTCTTC. Its protein product is CASSPTVGTSVYNEQFF. Full variable domain (missing parts from reference TRBV11-2 and TRBJ2-1): EAGVAQSPRYKIIEKRQSVAFWCNPISGHATLYWYQQILGQGPKLLIQFQNNGVVDDSQLPKDRFSAERLKGVDSTLKIQPAKLEDSAVYLCASSPTVGTSVYNEQFFGPGTRLTVL.

The V call is TRBV6-5, the J call TRBJ2-1; maybe TRBD1 (6 bases). V was shortened by 6 bases and J by 4 bases, with 10 bases between the two germline ends. The CDR3 consists of 13 residues. Per the germline V gene, CDR1 is MNHEY and CDR2 is SVGAGI. The CDR3 DNA reads as TGTGCCAGCAGAGAGACAGGATACAATGAGCAGTTCTTC. Translation gives CASRETGYNEQFF.

J is TRBJ2-7 and V is TRBV29-1, with 7 bases aligning to TRBD2. The V and J ends lost 4 bases and 6 bases, in that order; junction bases with no gene match: 9. Germline assignment: CDR1 SQVTM and CDR2 ANQGSEA. The CDR3 covers 13 residues. The CDR3 region is CSVGLGDYVEQYF. CDR3 nucleotide sequence: TGCAGCGTTGGGCTAGGGGACTATGTCGAGCAGTACTTC.